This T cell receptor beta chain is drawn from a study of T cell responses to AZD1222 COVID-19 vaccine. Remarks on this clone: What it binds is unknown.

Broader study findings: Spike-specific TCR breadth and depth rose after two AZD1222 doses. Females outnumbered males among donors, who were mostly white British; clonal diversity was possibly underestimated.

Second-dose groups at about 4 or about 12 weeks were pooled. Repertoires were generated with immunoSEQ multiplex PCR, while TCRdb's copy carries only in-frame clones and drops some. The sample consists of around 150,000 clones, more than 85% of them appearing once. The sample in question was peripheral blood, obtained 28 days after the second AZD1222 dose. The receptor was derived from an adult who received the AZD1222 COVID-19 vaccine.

The CDR3 coding sequence is TGTGCCAGCGCTAGCGGGACCTCCTACAATGAGCAGTTCTTC. This sequence encodes CASASGTSYNEQFF. The V call is TRBV19, the J call TRBJ2-1; TRBD2 agrees at 9 bases. Germline CDR1 is LNHDA and CDR2 is SQIVND (reference sequence). Trimming cost V 9 bases and J 0 bases; bases outside gene matches: 3. This CDR3 is built from 14 residues.